A single sample is the source of the 26 T cell receptor beta chains below, sequenced in a study of vaccination effects on CD4 cells after COVID-19. No cognate antigen is known for these TCRs. This table comes from immunoSEQ multiplex PCR, and its TCRdb copy is limited to in-frame clones, with some not included. The data hold around 22,000 clones, with approximately 72% observed a single time. Before sequencing took place, the ViraFEST assay used viral peptide pools to expand antigen-specific CD4+ T cells. After roughly 9 days in culture, the CD4+ T cells were isolated. The cohort was immunized with two doses of either the BNT162b2 or mRNA-1273 vaccine. The sample here was CD4+ T cells from PBMCs cultured with HCoV-NL63 spike peptides, taken after COVID-19 vaccination. These receptor sequences come from a human donor who received a COVID-19 vaccine.

The rearrangement joins TRBV30 to TRBJ1-1; D is unresolved. The germline gives CDR1 GTSNPN, CDR2 SVGIG (reference sequence). Trimming cost V 1 base and J 2 bases, with 11 bases left between them. The CDR3 runs to 14 residues. The CDR3 loop reads CAWSALMVNTEAFF. The CDR3 DNA is TGTGCCTGGAGTGCCTTGATGGTAAACACTGAAGCTTTCTTT.

The gene calls are TRBV20-1 and TRBJ2-1; D is unclear. Per the germline V gene, CDR1 is DFQATT and CDR2 is SNEGSKA (reference sequence). Trimming shortened V by 3 bases and J by 4 bases, and 16 bases separated the two germline ends. This CDR3 is built from 15 residues. The CDR3, as DNA: TGCAGTGCTAGTAACGTCGAGAGATCGTACAATGAGCAGTTCTTC. This encodes CSASNVERSYNEQFF.

The chain combines TRBV11-2 with TRBJ2-1, with 11 positions matching TRBD2. CDR3 size: 16 residues. The V segment lost 5 bases and the J segment 5 bases; nucleotides outside the gene matches: 8. The germline V gene has CDR1 SGHAT and CDR2 FQNNGV. The CDR3 is CASSLKTSGGHNEQFF. In DNA form, the CDR3 reads TGTGCCAGCAGCCTAAAAACTAGCGGGGGCCACAATGAGCAGTTCTTC.

V usage is TRBV7-8 and J usage is TRBJ2-7; no clear D. V lost 5 bases, J lost 6 bases, and 14 bases lay in between. Germline V gene data show CDR1 as SGHVS and CDR2 as FQNEAQ. The CDR3 consists of 13 residues. CDR3 loop: CASSPNPSTEQYF. The CDR3 nucleotides read TGTGCCAGCAGCCCGAATCCTTCTACCGAGCAGTACTTC.

The chain employs TRBV6-6 and TRBJ2-5; TRBD2 might be the D (6 bases). CDR3 length equals 13 residues. The ends were cut back, 6 bases at V and 6 bases at J, with 14 bases in the middle. The germline gives CDR1 MNHNY, CDR2 SVGAGI (reference sequence). The CDR3 DNA reads TGTGCCAGCAGCCCCTCGGGGGAGAAGACCCAGTACTTC. Translated: CASSPSGEKTQYF.

The genes are TRBV2 and TRBJ2-2; D not resolved. Trimming took 5 bases from V and 0 from J, leaving 13 bases between them. The germline V gene encodes CDR1 SNHLY and CDR2 FYNNEI. There are 16 residues in the CDR3. The CDR3 coding sequence is TGTGCCAGCAGTACCTCGCCGGCCGCGAACACCGGGGAGCTGTTTTTT. This codes for CASSTSPAANTGELFF.

The gene calls are TRBV29-1 and TRBJ1-2, with 9 bases lining up with TRBD1. This CDR3 is built from 11 residues. The J segment lost 6 bases and the V segment lost 4 bases, leaving 0 bases of the junction unmatched. CDR1 is SQVTM and CDR2 is ANQGSEA in the germline V gene. As DNA, the CDR3 is TGCAGCGTTGGGACAGGGGATGGCTACACCTTC. Its translation: CSVGTGDGYTF.

The V gene is TRBV6-5, the J gene TRBJ2-5; a possible D gene is TRBD1 (5 bases). Between the trimmed V and J ends, which lost 8 bases and 0 bases, there was a span of 16 bases. CDR1 MNHEY and CDR2 SVGAGI come from the germline V gene. The CDR3 covers 15 residues. The CDR3 spells CASSWQGNYQETQYF. CDR3 in DNA: TGTGCCAGCTCTTGGCAGGGAAACTACCAAGAGACCCAGTACTTC.

CDR3 in amino acids: CASTSRVEDGYTF. The CDR3 DNA follows: TGTGCCAGCACCTCACGGGTGGAGGATGGCTACACCTTC. This chain uses TRBV2 with TRBJ1-2; D uncertain. Germline values: CDR1 SNHLY, CDR2 FYNNEI. V was cut by 7 bases and J by 6 bases, with 15 bases left in between. This CDR3 has 13 residues.

The V call is TRBV5-5, the J call TRBJ2-7; D is unclear. CDR3 size: 13 residues. The germline V and J ends were trimmed by 0 bases and 3 bases, with 7 bases remaining between them. Per the germline V gene, CDR1 is SGHKS and CDR2 is YYEKEE (reference sequence). CDR3 bases: TGTGCCAGCAGCTTGGAATGGGGCTACGAGCAGTACTTC. Its protein is CASSLEWGYEQYF. Based on the CDR3 plus reference TRBV5-5 and TRBJ2-7, the full variable domain is DAGVTQSPTHLIKTRGQQVTLRCSPISGHKSVSWYQQVLGQGPQFIFQYYEKEERGRGNFPDRFSARQFPNYSSELNVNALLLGDSALYLCASSLEWGYEQYFGPGTRLTVT.

V usage is TRBV12-3 or TRBV12-4 and J usage is TRBJ1-1; a weak D match, TRBD1 (6 bases). The CDR3 contains 13 residues. V gave up 3 bases and J gave up 8 bases, with 13 bases separating them. CDR3 bases: TGTGCCAGCAGTTTTGTAGGCAGGGGAGAAGCTTTCTTT. The encoded protein is CASSFVGRGEAFF.

This rearrangement joins TRBV6-5 to TRBJ1-1; 8 positions match TRBD1. Germline-derived CDR1 and CDR2 are MNHEY and SVGAGI. The V and J ends lost 6 bases and 11 bases, in that order; junction bases with no gene match: 8. The CDR3 has 12 residues. CDR3 amino acids: CASSRTGQEAFF. CDR3 DNA: TGTGCCAGCAGCCGGACAGGGCAGGAGGCTTTCTTT.

The sample holds one count of this clone. V is TRBV6-1 and J is TRBJ2-2, with TRBD1 matching over 11 bases. V lost 1 base, J lost 6 bases, and 4 bases stayed unmatched. Germline CDR1 reads MNHNS; CDR2 reads SASEGT. The CDR3 has 16 amino acids. The CDR3 DNA follows: TGTGCCAGCAGTGAAGTCCCGGACAGGGGGCCCGGGGAGCTGTTTTTT. This translates into CASSEVPDRGPGELFF.

This chain links TRBV10-3 with TRBJ1-1, with TRBD1 matching 9 bases. The germline CDR1 and CDR2 sequences are ENHRY and SYGVKD. Germline trimming cut 0 bases from V and 5 bases from J; bases unmatched to any gene: 4. This CDR3 region has 15 residues. CDR3 coding DNA: TGTGCCATCAGTGAGTCGGGGACAGGGCAAACTGAAGCTTTCTTT. Translating it yields CAISESGTGQTEAFF.

This chain joins TRBV9 and TRBJ2-5; 8 nucleotides agree with TRBD1. Looked up from germline, CDR1 is SGDLS and CDR2 is YYNGEE. The CDR3 is made up of 15 amino acids. V trimming: 2 bases; J trimming: 1 base; junction bases outside the gene matches: 4. Written as DNA, the CDR3 is TGTGCCAGCAGCGTGAGACAGGGGCTCCAAGAGACCCAGTACTTC. Translation gives CASSVRQGLQETQYF.

This clone is a singleton in its sample. The junction shows a germline mismatch at one end, possibly a read error. The chain carries TRBV10-3 and TRBJ1-1; no clear D. The CDR3 has 14 amino acids. Germline V gives CDR1 ENHRY, CDR2 SYGVKD. CDR3 nucleotide sequence: TGTGCCATCAGCCTCCAAGGGCCCAACATTGAAGCTTTCTTT. Amino acid sequence: CAISLQGPNIEAFF.

The chain is built from TRBV6-4 and TRBJ1-5, with D unclear. The CDR3 consists of 12 residues. Germline-derived CDR1 and CDR2 are MRHNA and SNTAGT. With 2 bases removed from V and 4 bases from J, the gap between germline ends came to 3 bases. The CDR3 reads CASSDRNQPQHF. The CDR3 DNA follows: TGTGCCAGCAGTGACAGGAATCAGCCCCAGCATTTT.

This clone is deemed large. This chain connects TRBV5-1 to TRBJ2-3, with D unresolved. Germline CDR1 reads SGHRS; CDR2 reads YFSETQ. The CDR3 sequence is 15 residues long. V was cut by 2 bases and J by 2 bases, with 12 bases left in between. The CDR3 DNA reads as TGCGCCAGCAGCTTTGGCCAGGCCGCCACAGATACGCAGTATTTT. Translation gives CASSFGQAATDTQYF.

In this sample, this clone turned up a few times. The chain recombines TRBV4-2 with TRBJ1-2; perhaps TRBD1 as D (6 bases). This CDR3 has 17 amino acids. From germline, CDR1 is LGHNA and CDR2 YNFKEQ. The V and J ends lost 0 bases and 5 bases respectively, with 19 bases between them. CDR3 sequence: CASSQDEGGHNPYGYTF. The CDR3, as DNA: TGTGCCAGCAGCCAAGATGAGGGGGGCCATAACCCATATGGCTACACCTTC.

The chain recombines TRBV19 with TRBJ1-5, with 7 bases fitting TRBD1. The CDR3 is 14 residues long. V dropped 4 bases and J dropped 3; count of bases not matched to a gene: 3. Per germline, CDR1 LNHDA and CDR2 SQIVND (reference sequence). CDR3 sequence (DNA): TGTGCCAGTAGTACAGGGGGGTACAATCAGCCCCAGCATTTT. It translates to CASSTGGYNQPQHF. The full variable domain, with the rest looked up from reference TRBV19 and TRBJ1-5, is DGGITQSPKYLFRKEGQNVTLSCEQNLNHDAMYWYRQDPGQGLRLIYYSQIVNDFQKGDIAEGYSVSREKKESFPLTVTSAQKNPTAFYLCASSTGGYNQPQHFGDGTRLSIL.

The chain joins TRBV19 to TRBJ1-3; 7 bases are shared with TRBD1. CDR1 is LNHDA and CDR2 is SQIVND in the germline V gene (reference sequence). The V segment lost 6 bases and the J segment 0 bases; nucleotides outside the gene matches: 5. The CDR3 is 15 residues long. Here the CDR3 DNA reads TGTGCCAGTAGAAAGGACAGGATCTCTGGAAACACCATATATTTT. It specifies CASRKDRISGNTIYF.

The sample holds one count of this clone. The chain joins TRBV6-5 to TRBJ2-7; the D is unclear. This CDR3 region has 14 residues. Between the trimmed V and J ends, which lost 6 bases and 0 bases, there was a span of 12 bases. Germline V gene sequence: CDR1 MNHEY, CDR2 SVGAGI. The CDR3 region has the DNA TGTGCCAGCAGAGCCCTTACAAGCTCCTACGAGCAGTACTTC. Encoded protein: CASRALTSSYEQYF.

V gene TRBV28 combines with J gene TRBJ2-5; D gene unclear. The V gene's germline CDR1 is MDHEN and CDR2 SYDVKM. CDR3 length: 12 residues. Deletions cut 3 bases from V and 5 bases from J, with 7 bases between. CDR3 sequence reads: CASSLYQETQYF. CDR3 sequence (DNA): TGTGCCAGCAGTTTGTATCAGGAGACCCAGTACTTC.

A single count supports this clone. This chain uses TRBV5-1 with TRBJ2-7; TRBD1 is a possible D gene (6 bases). There are 14 residues in the CDR3. The germline CDR1 and CDR2 sequences are SGHRS and YFSETQ. V lost 0 bases and J lost 4, with 11 bases in between. Written as DNA, the CDR3 is TGCGCCAGCAGCTTGGCCGGACAGAAATACGAGCAGTACTTC. It yields the protein CASSLAGQKYEQYF.

The chain couples TRBV11-2 to TRBJ2-2; 14 bases map to TRBD2. This CDR3 spans 17 amino acids. Germline V gives CDR1 SGHAT, CDR2 FQNNGV. V was clipped by 6 bases and J by 1 base; unmatched bases: 4. The CDR3 sequence is CASRRLAGGLNTGELFF. CDR3 bases: TGTGCCAGCAGGAGACTAGCGGGAGGGCTGAACACCGGGGAGCTGTTTTTT.

In its sample, this clone was seen a few times. V gene TRBV6-5 combines with J gene TRBJ1-1, with D hard to call. CDR1 is MNHEY, CDR2 SVGAGI, per germline. Trimming shortened V by 1 base and J by 7 bases, and 7 bases separated the two germline ends. The CDR3 loop spans 12 amino acids. CDR3 bases: TGTGCCAGCAGTTACTATGGAGGTGAAGCTTTCTTT. It yields the protein CASSYYGGEAFF.